These 30 T cell receptor beta chains share one sample of origin, sequenced in a study of response to subunit inactivated influenza vaccine (dated by TCRdb to the late 2010s). Library prep was done by RT-PCR. The sequencer listed for this sample is Illumina HiSeq 2500. TCRdb reran the public reads through fastp at Q25 and MiXCR, keeping productive beta chains. Entries are consolidated by CDR3 protein sequence, retaining the most common genes and DNA. This sample holds roughly 500,000 distinct CDR3 sequences; 25% were observed only once. The ten largest clones represent over 1.5% of the sample. This material consisted of CD4+ T cells sorted from PBMCs, taken more than 4 days after vaccination. These receptors came from a man aged 50-59 years who received an inactivated influenza vaccine. Donor details come from another sample of the same person, matched by shared clones.

V is TRBV20-1 and J is TRBJ2-5, with 7 bases matching TRBD2. CDR3 length: 14 amino acids. Germline V lookup: CDR1 DFQATT, CDR2 SNEGSKA (reference sequence). Trimming took 3 bases from V and 2 from J; bases not matched to a gene: 6. CDR3 sequence (DNA): TGCAGTGCTAGGCACCCAGCGGGACAAGAGACCCAGTACTTC. Its translation: CSARHPAGQETQYF.

This clonotype showed up just a few times. The CDR3 DNA reads TGTGCCAGCCGACTAGCGGGGTTTCTTAATGAGCAGTTCTTC. It specifies CASRLAGFLNEQFF. The chain has TRBV6-1 and TRBJ2-1; 11 nucleotides line up with TRBD2. Germline loops: CDR1 MNHNS, CDR2 SASEGT. The CDR3 spans 14 residues. V was pared by 8 bases and J by 7 bases, with 7 bases of the junction left unmatched.

The genes are TRBV28 and TRBJ1-2, with D unresolved. In germline, CDR1 is MDHEN, CDR2 SYDVKM. With 7 bases removed from V and 5 bases from J, the gap between germline ends came to 17 bases. The CDR3 has 14 amino acids. The CDR3 DNA sequence: TGTGCCAGCATTAAATCCGTCAGGCCTTATGGCTACACCTTC. Translation gives CASIKSVRPYGYTF.

The rearrangement links TRBV6-5 to TRBJ2-7; tentative D call: TRBD1 (7 bases). The V end was cut by 1 base, the J end by 5 bases, with 15 bases between. The CDR3 has 15 amino acids. Germline CDR1 is MNHEY and CDR2 is SVGAGI. The CDR3 region is CASSYYRQGGDEQYF. The CDR3 nucleotides read TGTGCCAGCAGTTACTACAGACAGGGAGGCGACGAGCAGTACTTC.

This clonotype has more than one count but fewer than ten. V is TRBV12-3 or TRBV12-4 and J is TRBJ2-7, with D unclear. This CDR3 contains 14 residues. V gave up 4 bases and J gave up 2 bases, with 12 bases separating them. CDR3 sequence (DNA): TGTGCCAGCAGTTCAGACGGGCCGCCCTACGAGCAGTACTTC. It yields the protein CASSSDGPPYEQYF.

This clonotype was detected only a few times. The CDR3 nucleotides read TGCAGTGCTAGAGATTCGCGGGGGGCCTCCTACGAGCAGTACTTC. It encodes CSARDSRGASYEQYF. The V gene is TRBV20-1, the J gene TRBJ2-7; 8 nucleotides match TRBD2. Trimming at V came to 0 bases and at J to 0 bases, leaving 4 bases not matched to a gene. This CDR3 is 15 amino acids long. CDR1 and CDR2 (germline): DFQATT, SNEGSKA (reference sequence).

The V gene is TRBV12-3 or TRBV12-4, the J gene TRBJ1-5; D is undetermined. Deletions cut 4 bases from V and 4 bases from J, with 14 bases between. The CDR3 spans 15 residues. The CDR3 DNA sequence: TGTGCCAGCAGTTCGGGAGCATTCCGAAATCAGCCCCAGCATTTT. Its translation is CASSSGAFRNQPQHF.

CDR3 sequence: CASSQSGGAAETQYF. The CDR3 DNA reads TGTGCCAGCAGTCAAAGCGGGGGGGCCGCAGAGACCCAGTACTTC. The V gene is TRBV28, the J gene TRBJ2-5; 10 nucleotides align to TRBD2. The CDR3 has 15 amino acids. Germline V CDR1 and CDR2: MDHEN, SYDVKM. V shed 5 bases, J shed 4 bases, and the junction held 7 bases outside the gene matches.

This clonotype has more than one count but fewer than ten. The rearrangement joins TRBV6-5 to TRBJ2-3; no firm D call. CDR3 length equals 14 residues. V was cut by 3 bases and J by 1 base, with 8 bases left in between. CDR1 and CDR2 from the germline V gene are MNHEY and SVGAGI. The CDR3 spells CASSYRRRTDTQYF. CDR3 nucleotides: TGTGCCAGCAGTTATCGAAGACGCACAGATACGCAGTATTTT.

This clonotype was detected only a few times. The chain has TRBV27 and TRBJ2-6, with D perhaps matching TRBD2 (6 bases). V shed 5 bases and J shed 3 bases, with 8 bases lying between them. The CDR3 has 14 amino acids. The germline V gene has CDR1 MNHEY and CDR2 SMNVEV (reference sequence). The CDR3 here is CASSEGLGANVLTF. CDR3 coding DNA: TGTGCCAGCAGTGAGGGACTTGGGGCCAACGTCCTGACTTTC.

The chain employs TRBV6-6 and TRBJ1-1, with no clear D. Trimming took 6 bases from V and 8 from J, leaving 10 bases between them. Germline assignment: CDR1 MNHNY and CDR2 SVGAGI (reference sequence). This CDR3 region has 11 residues. CDR3 amino acids: CASRREREAFF. For the CDR3, the DNA is TGTGCCAGCAGACGGGAGAGAGAAGCTTTCTTT.

This clonotype was seen only a few times. The chain joins TRBV20-1 to TRBJ2-2, with a possible D match to TRBD2 (7 bases). CDR3 length: 15 amino acids. The V and J ends lost 6 bases and 0 bases respectively, with 14 bases between them. The germline V gene encodes CDR1 DFQATT and CDR2 SNEGSKA (reference sequence). Here the CDR3 DNA reads TGCAGTGCCCCGAGGGGGGGGACGAACACCGGGGAGCTGTTTTTT. It is translated as CSAPRGGTNTGELFF.

The chain uses TRBV24-1 and TRBJ2-3; D is uncertain. V was trimmed by 4 bases and J by 4 bases, leaving 5 bases between them. The CDR3 is 12 residues long. Germline CDR1 reads KGHDR; CDR2 reads SFDVKD. DNA of the CDR3: TGTGCCACCAGTGAGAGTTCAGATACGCAGTATTTT. Translating gives CATSESSDTQYF.

The table lists this clonotype with many counts. V gene TRBV28 combines with J gene TRBJ2-2; TRBD2 is a possible D gene (5 bases). CDR1 is MDHEN, CDR2 SYDVKM, per germline. The CDR3 totals 15 residues. V was clipped by 7 bases and J by 1 base, with 13 bases between them. The CDR3 loop reads CASTGASRNTGELFF. The CDR3 DNA sequence: TGTGCCAGCACGGGTGCTAGCCGGAACACCGGGGAGCTGTTTTTT.

This clonotype has only a few counts. The CDR3 region is CASSLGHYEKLFF. CDR3 in DNA: TGTGCCAGCAGTTTAGGGCATTATGAAAAACTGTTTTTT. J is TRBJ1-4 and V is TRBV12-3 or TRBV12-4; D ambiguous. The CDR3 extends over 13 amino acids. Trimming took 1 base from V and 6 from J, leaving 6 bases between them.

The chain uses TRBV7-2 and TRBJ2-1, with 9 bases aligning to TRBD2. The germline V gene encodes CDR1 SGHTA and CDR2 FQGNSA. The CDR3 sequence is 16 residues long. With V trimmed by 5 bases and J by 7 bases, 12 bases remained unmatched. The CDR3 reads CASSVLAGVGRNEQFF. The CDR3, as DNA: TGTGCCAGCAGCGTGTTAGCGGGGGTTGGTCGGAATGAGCAGTTCTTC.

V usage is TRBV7-2 and J usage is TRBJ2-1, with TRBD1 as a possible D gene (6 bases). Per germline, CDR1 SGHTA and CDR2 FQGNSA. Deletions cut 5 bases from V and 4 bases from J, with 12 bases between. CDR3 length: 14 amino acids. CDR3 protein: CASSRNRVYNEQFF. In DNA form, the CDR3 reads TGTGCCAGCAGCCGCAACAGGGTGTACAATGAGCAGTTCTTC. The variable domain in full, completed from reference TRBV7-2 and TRBJ2-1, reads GAGVSQSPSNKVTEKGKDVELRCDPISGHTALYWYRQSLGQGLEFLIYFQGNSAPDKSGLPSDRFSAERTGGSVSTLTIQRTQQEDSAVYLCASSRNRVYNEQFFGPGTRLTVL.

This clonotype appeared a few times. The chain employs TRBV20-1 and TRBJ2-2; D is uncertain. The CDR3 sequence is 14 residues long. Germline-derived CDR1 and CDR2 are DFQATT and SNEGSKA (reference sequence). The V end was cut by 3 bases, the J end by 5 bases, with 13 bases between. CDR3 loop: CSARNPLGTGELFF. CDR3 in DNA: TGCAGTGCTAGGAATCCCTTAGGGACCGGGGAGCTGTTTTTT.

This clonotype was seen only a few times. CDR3 amino acids: CSARVRGSGATYNEQFF. CDR3 DNA: TGCAGTGCTAGAGTAAGGGGAAGCGGCGCCACCTACAATGAGCAGTTCTTC. The chain combines TRBV20-1 with TRBJ2-1; possibly TRBD1 or TRBD2 for D (5 bases each). The CDR3 consists of 17 residues. Germline CDR1 is DFQATT and CDR2 is SNEGSKA (reference sequence). V lost 1 base and J 2 bases, leaving 18 bases between the germline ends.

The chain recombines TRBV7-2 with TRBJ2-3; 11 bases match TRBD2. Germline V CDR1 and CDR2: SGHTA, FQGNSA. J gave up 6 bases and V 3 bases, and 11 bases lay outside the gene matches. This CDR3 spans 17 amino acids. CDR3 DNA sequence: TGTGCCAGCAGCTTCACGATAGCGGGGGGGACATCGGATACGCAGTATTTT. Amino acid sequence: CASSFTIAGGTSDTQYF.

The chain is built from TRBV3-1 and TRBJ2-6; 7 positions agree with TRBD1. The CDR3 totals 17 residues. CDR1 and CDR2 from the germline V gene are LGHDT and YNNKEL (reference sequence). The V segment lost 3 bases and the J segment 2 bases; nucleotides outside the gene matches: 7. The CDR3, as DNA: TGTGCCAGCAGCCATCGACAGGGCTTACCTGGGGCCAACGTCCTGACTTTC. Amino acids: CASSHRQGLPGANVLTF.

This clonotype was seen more than once but under ten times. The V call is TRBV7-9, the J call TRBJ2-4; D not certain. The germline CDR1 and CDR2 sequences are SEHNR and FQNEAQ (reference sequence). V lost 6 bases, J lost 0 bases, and 9 bases lay in between. The CDR3 runs 14 residues. The CDR3 protein is CASSAVLAKNIQYF. The CDR3 DNA follows: TGTGCCAGCAGTGCGGTATTAGCCAAAAACATTCAGTACTTC.

The chain employs TRBV7-9 and TRBJ2-7; D is undetermined. The CDR3 loop spans 11 amino acids. Germline-derived CDR1 and CDR2 are SEHNR and FQNEAQ (reference sequence). In DNA form, the CDR3 reads TGTGCTATCGGCGGTTCCCACGAGCAGTACTTC. Its translation is CAIGGSHEQYF.

This clonotype was recorded only once. V and J are TRBV27 and TRBJ2-7; D unresolved. V was clipped by 3 bases and J by 3 bases, with 9 bases between them. The length of the CDR3 is 13 residues. Looked up from germline, CDR1 is MNHEY and CDR2 is SMNVEV (reference sequence). CDR3 DNA: TGTGCCAGCAGTTTGACACCTATCTACGAGCAGTACTTC. It is translated as CASSLTPIYEQYF.

V is TRBV5-1 and J is TRBJ2-1, with 9 bases lining up with TRBD2. This CDR3 is built from 17 residues. The V gene end was trimmed by 4 bases and the J gene end by 4 bases; junction bases not matched to a gene: 12. CDR1 and CDR2 from the germline V gene are SGHRS and YFSETQ. For the CDR3, the DNA is TGCGCCAGCAGCACCCTACTGGCGGGAGGGATTTACAATGAGCAGTTCTTC. Its translation: CASSTLLAGGIYNEQFF.

This clonotype occurred many times. The chain links TRBV25-1 to TRBJ2-3; TRBD2 might be the D (6 bases). The CDR3 spans 14 residues. Trimming shortened V by 3 bases and J by 12 bases, and 19 bases separated the two germline ends. In germline, CDR1 is MGHDK, CDR2 SYGVNS. CDR3 in amino acids: CASSEVGGGRIQYF. CDR3 nucleotide sequence: TGTGCCAGCAGTGAGGTGGGGGGTGGACGTATTCAGTATTTT.

The chain carries TRBV6-2 or TRBV6-3 and TRBJ2-3, with D possibly called TRBD1 or TRBD2 (5 bases each). Trimming stripped 5 bases from V and 5 bases from J, with 20 bases between. This CDR3 region has 16 residues. The germline CDR1 and CDR2 sequences are MNHEY and SVGEGT. CDR3 in DNA: TGTGCCAGCAGTCTACGGGACCGGGGATATAAAGATACGCAGTATTTT. Its protein is CASSLRDRGYKDTQYF.

This chain links TRBV6-5 with TRBJ1-1; 12 bases fit TRBD1. The CDR3 runs 18 residues. Germline loops: CDR1 MNHEY, CDR2 SVGAGI. Trimming cost V 0 bases and J 5 bases; bases outside gene matches: 10. The CDR3 DNA reads as TGTGCCAGCAGTTACTCACCTTGGGACAGGGGGCGAGAGACTGAAGCTTTCTTT. Its translation is CASSYSPWDRGRETEAFF.

A few counts support this clonotype. The V gene is TRBV29-1, the J gene TRBJ2-1; 10 bases agree with TRBD2. Germline V CDR1 and CDR2: SQVTM, ANQGSEA. CDR3 length: 15 residues. The ends lost 4 bases at V and 9 bases at J; junction bases unmatched: 12. CDR3 coding DNA: TGCAGCGTTGCTGGTGCTAGCGGGAGTAGGGGTGAGCAGTTCTTC. This translates into CSVAGASGSRGEQFF.

The rearrangement links TRBV20-1 to TRBJ2-7; 11 bases align to TRBD2. This CDR3 is built from 14 residues. Germline trimming cut 5 bases from V and 3 bases from J; bases unmatched to any gene: 6. Per the germline V gene, CDR1 is DFQATT and CDR2 is SNEGSKA (reference sequence). The CDR3 here is CSAPTSGGYYEQYF. The CDR3 DNA reads as TGCAGTGCTCCCACTAGCGGGGGCTACTACGAGCAGTACTTC.